The 28 T cell receptor beta chains listed next were all sequenced from one sample in a study of type 1 regulatory T cells. Each CDR3 protein gets one entry after TCRdb re-called the reads with MiXCR. The sample shows fewer than 75,000 distinct CDR3 sequences, approximately 50% of them seen only once. For these receptors, no antigen is known. The specimen sequenced was cultured non-Tr1 T cells, either the whole culture or a sorted T cell fraction (not recorded which). The receptor source for this set is a human donor in good health.

The rearrangement joins TRBV28 to TRBJ2-7, with TRBD2 as a possible D gene (5 bases). CDR1 and CDR2 (germline): MDHEN, SYDVKM. The V gene lost 6 bases and the J gene lost 4 bases, with 13 bases spanning the gap. The CDR3 extends over 13 amino acids. The CDR3 DNA reads TGTGCCAGCAGACATCCTAGCAAATACGAGCAGTACTTC. Translating it yields CASRHPSKYEQYF.

The CDR3 here is CASSEAHGNGGQPQHF. The CDR3 region has the DNA TGTGCCAGCAGTGAAGCGCACGGCAATGGTGGTCAGCCCCAGCATTTT. The chain links TRBV6-1 to TRBJ1-5; D gene uncertain. V lost 0 bases and J 6 bases, leaving 15 bases between the germline ends. Germline V gene data show CDR1 as MNHNS and CDR2 as SASEGT. This CDR3 is built from 16 residues.

The chain couples TRBV12-3 or TRBV12-4 to TRBJ1-1, with D tentatively TRBD1 (6 bases). CDR3 length: 13 amino acids. V lost 6 bases, J lost 3 bases, and 11 bases lay in between. CDR3 amino acids: CASRGQWDTEAFF. The CDR3 bases are TGTGCCAGCAGAGGACAGTGGGACACTGAAGCTTTCTTT.

This sequence joins TRBV30 and TRBJ2-1, with 8 nucleotides matching TRBD2. The CDR3 spans 15 residues. The germline V gene encodes CDR1 GTSNPN and CDR2 SVGIG (reference sequence). The ends lost 1 base at V and 2 bases at J; junction bases unmatched: 4. CDR3 bases: TGTGCCTGGAGTGGGGGAGCGGGGGCCTACAATGAGCAGTTCTTC. Residues: CAWSGGAGAYNEQFF. Looking up the rest from reference TRBV30 and TRBJ2-1 gives the full variable domain: SQTIHQWPATLVQPVGSPLSLECTVEGTSNPNLYWYRQAAGRGLQLLFYSVGIGQISSEVPQNLSASRPQDRQFILSSKKLLLSDSGFYLCAWSGGAGAYNEQFFGPGTRLTVL.

In DNA, the CDR3 is TGCAGTGCCCCCTCGGGAGGGGGAAAGTCCTACAATGAGCAGTTCTTC. It is translated as CSAPSGGGKSYNEQFF. The gene calls are TRBV20-1 and TRBJ2-1, with 8 bases that match TRBD2. The germline gives CDR1 DFQATT, CDR2 SNEGSKA (reference sequence). Trimming at V came to 6 bases and at J to 1 base, leaving 11 bases not matched to a gene. The CDR3 is made up of 16 amino acids.

The genes are TRBV20-1 and TRBJ1-1; the D gene is possibly TRBD1 (5 bases). CDR1 is DFQATT and CDR2 is SNEGSKA in the germline V gene (reference sequence). This CDR3 contains 14 residues. The V end lost 6 bases, the J end lost 3 bases, and 17 bases lay between the germline ends. In DNA, the CDR3 is TGCAGTGCCCGCCCAGACAGTAGGTACACTGAAGCTTTCTTT. It translates to CSARPDSRYTEAFF.

This rearrangement joins TRBV6-6 to TRBJ2-7; D unclear. CDR3 size: 12 residues. The germline V and J ends were trimmed by 5 bases and 6 bases, with 11 bases remaining between them. The germline gives CDR1 MNHNY, CDR2 SVGAGI (reference sequence). CDR3 sequence: CASSPPNGEQYF. CDR3 in DNA: TGTGCCAGCAGTCCACCCAACGGCGAGCAGTACTTC.

This clonotype has a handful of counts. V gene TRBV7-8 combines with J gene TRBJ2-7; TRBD1 is a possible D gene (6 bases). The length of the CDR3 is 16 residues. Germline CDR1 SGHVS, CDR2 FQNEAQ. Trimming shortened V by 5 bases and J by 0 bases, and 17 bases separated the two germline ends. The CDR3 sequence: CASSPGTRLSSYEQYF. The CDR3 DNA sequence: TGTGCCAGCAGCCCGGGGACAAGACTAAGCTCCTACGAGCAGTACTTC.

The chain recombines TRBV6-1 with TRBJ1-2; TRBD1 is a possible D gene (5 bases). Trimming removed 1 base at V and 0 bases at J, with 9 bases between. The CDR3 contains 15 residues. Germline V gene sequence: CDR1 MNHNS, CDR2 SASEGT. The CDR3 coding sequence is TGTGCCAGCAGTGAAGGTTCAGGGACTAACTATGGCTACACCTTC. This encodes CASSEGSGTNYGYTF.

This sequence joins TRBV15 and TRBJ2-1; maybe TRBD1 (8 bases). The CDR3 has 15 amino acids. V lost 2 bases, J lost 5 bases, and 13 bases lay in between. Per the germline V gene, CDR1 is LNHNV and CDR2 is YYDKDF (reference sequence). CDR3 in DNA: TGTGCCACCAGCAGATTACAGGGGGGGGACAATGAGCAGTTCTTC. Encoded protein: CATSRLQGGDNEQFF.

The V gene is TRBV3-1, the J gene TRBJ2-7, with D maybe TRBD2 (5 bases). CDR3 length: 12 residues. Trimming took off 11 bases at V and 2 bases at J, with 13 bases between the two ends. Germline V gene sequence: CDR1 LGHDT, CDR2 YNNKEL (reference sequence). In DNA, the CDR3 is TGTGCCTCCGGGATAGGGACCTACGAGCAGTACTTC. It is translated as CASGIGTYEQYF.

This chain joins TRBV3-1 and TRBJ2-5; the D is unclear. Germline V lookup: CDR1 LGHDT, CDR2 YNNKEL (reference sequence). The CDR3 runs 10 residues. The germline V and J ends were trimmed by 0 bases and 7 bases, with 0 bases remaining between them. In DNA form, the CDR3 reads TGTGCCAGCAGCCAAGAGACCCAGTACTTC. Its translation: CASSQETQYF.

This clonotype was seen more than once but under ten times. The rearrangement links TRBV18 to TRBJ2-2; D unclear. V was clipped by 2 bases and J by 2 bases, with 9 bases between them. The CDR3 totals 15 residues. Germline-derived CDR1 and CDR2 are KGHSH and LQKENI. The CDR3 loop is CASSPDQKNTGELFF. The CDR3 DNA follows: TGTGCCAGCTCACCAGACCAAAAAAACACCGGGGAGCTGTTTTTT.

The genes are TRBV4-3 and TRBJ1-5, with TRBD1 identical over 9 bases. Germline V CDR1 and CDR2: LGHNA, YSLEER. This CDR3 comprises 15 residues. J gave up 6 bases and V 2 bases, and 5 bases lay outside the gene matches. The CDR3 reads CASSQRGTGPQPQHF. The CDR3 nucleotides are TGCGCCAGCAGCCAAAGAGGGACAGGGCCTCAGCCCCAGCATTTT.

This clonotype is labeled as medium-sized. The chain links TRBV7-2 to TRBJ2-3; D remains unclear. V was trimmed by 5 bases and J by 8 bases, leaving 14 bases between them. Per germline, CDR1 SGHTA and CDR2 FQGNSA. This CDR3 spans 13 amino acids. In nucleotides, the CDR3 is TGTGCCAGCAGCCCCAACCTCCGGACTACGCAGTATTTT. Translating gives CASSPNLRTTQYF.

This chain connects TRBV27 to TRBJ2-1; D may be TRBD2 (7 bases). V dropped 8 bases and J dropped 8 bases, with 22 bases sitting between them. The CDR3 loop spans 15 amino acids. The germline V gene encodes CDR1 MNHEY and CDR2 SMNVEV (reference sequence). Written as DNA, the CDR3 is TGTGCCAGCCGGGGGCTAGCGGACCCTGGGCATGAGCAGTTCTTC. It codes for CASRGLADPGHEQFF.

This clonotype has only a few counts. The chain is built from TRBV6-1 and TRBJ1-2; no clear D. The germline gives CDR1 MNHNS, CDR2 SASEGT. Trimming took 6 bases from V and 0 from J, leaving 14 bases between them. The CDR3 has 15 residues. CDR3: CASSRRISSNYGYTF. As DNA, the CDR3 is TGTGCCAGCAGCCGCAGGATATCATCTAACTATGGCTACACCTTC.

This clonotype was seen more than once but under ten times. The chain links TRBV29-1 to TRBJ1-1, with D possibly being TRBD1 (6 bases). Per the germline V gene, CDR1 is SQVTM and CDR2 is ANQGSEA. The CDR3 spans 12 residues. Deletions cut 4 bases from V and 5 bases from J, with 11 bases between. The CDR3 is CSVGQGRTEAFF. The CDR3 DNA follows: TGCAGCGTTGGGCAGGGGAGGACTGAAGCTTTCTTT.

This clonotype was seen more than once but under ten times. This chain connects TRBV7-3 to TRBJ1-1; tentative D call: TRBD1 (6 bases). This CDR3 is built from 14 residues. Trimming took 5 bases from V and 1 from J, leaving 11 bases between them. Germline V CDR1 and CDR2: SGHTA, FQGTGA. This CDR3 is CASSPQGGNTEAFF. CDR3 coding DNA: TGTGCCAGCAGCCCACAGGGAGGGAACACTGAAGCTTTCTTT.

The chain joins TRBV4-3 to TRBJ1-4; D perhaps matches TRBD1 (5 bases). The V and J ends lost 4 bases and 0 bases respectively, with 6 bases between them. This CDR3 is 14 amino acids long. CDR1 LGHNA and CDR2 YSLEER come from the germline V gene. The CDR3 coding sequence is TGCGCCAGCAGCCTGACAGCAACTAATGAAAAACTGTTTTTT. The encoded protein is CASSLTATNEKLFF.

The genes are TRBV5-1 and TRBJ2-7, with 7 nucleotides matching TRBD1. This CDR3 is built from 14 residues. V was pared by 7 bases and J by 2 bases, with 9 bases of the junction left unmatched. Germline lookup yields CDR1 SGHRS and CDR2 YFSETQ. The CDR3 DNA follows: TGCGCCAGCCAAACCGGGACAGCAACCTACGAGCAGTACTTC. Translating it yields CASQTGTATYEQYF.

V usage is TRBV7-2 and J usage is TRBJ2-5; 7 nucleotides agree with TRBD1. Germline V gene sequence: CDR1 SGHTA, CDR2 FQGNSA. The V segment lost 3 bases and the J segment 5 bases; nucleotides outside the gene matches: 9. This CDR3 contains 15 residues. In nucleotides, the CDR3 is TGTGCCAGCAGCTTTGGACAGGAGGCCTGGGAGACCCAGTACTTC. Encoded protein: CASSFGQEAWETQYF.

The chain has TRBV2 and TRBJ2-1; D is ambiguous. The germline gives CDR1 SNHLY, CDR2 FYNNEI. The V and J ends lost 6 bases and 2 bases respectively, with 8 bases between them. The CDR3 is 13 amino acids. DNA for the CDR3: TGTGCCAGCAGGTCCCGCACCTACAATGAGCAGTTCTTC. It yields the protein CASRSRTYNEQFF.

This clonotype occurred a few times. This chain connects TRBV7-2 to TRBJ2-1; D is undetermined. Per the germline V gene, CDR1 is SGHTA and CDR2 is FQGNSA. V was pared by 1 base and J by 0 bases, with 13 bases between. This CDR3 is 17 amino acids long. This chain's CDR3 is CASSLGVSSSSYNEQFF. The CDR3 DNA follows: TGTGCCAGCAGCTTAGGCGTCTCGTCAAGCTCCTACAATGAGCAGTTCTTC.

The rearrangement uses TRBV20-1 and TRBJ2-1; D uncertain. CDR3 size: 12 residues. CDR1 is DFQATT, CDR2 SNEGSKA, per germline (reference sequence). Trimming took off 6 bases at V and 3 bases at J, with 9 bases between the two ends. DNA of the CDR3: TGCAGTGCGAGCCCCGACTACAATGAGCAGTTCTTC. Encoded protein: CSASPDYNEQFF.

This clonotype was recorded many times. The chain has TRBV5-6 and TRBJ1-1, with TRBD1 as a possible D gene (6 bases). Germline V gives CDR1 SGHDT, CDR2 YYEEEE. This CDR3 has 13 amino acids. V lost 4 bases, J lost 6 bases, and 13 bases lay in between. In DNA, the CDR3 is TGTGCCAGCAGCGGTACAGGGAGGGCTGAAGCTTTCTTT. Protein: CASSGTGRAEAFF. The whole variable domain, remainder taken from reference TRBV5-6 and TRBJ1-1, is DAGVTQSPTHLIKTRGQQVTLRCSPKSGHDTVSWYQQALGQGPQFIFQYYEEEERQRGNFPDRFSGHQFPNYSSELNVNALLLGDSALYLCASSGTGRAEAFFGQGTRLTVV.

This chain uses TRBV15 with TRBJ2-7; D possibly corresponds to TRBD1 (6 bases). This CDR3 has 12 amino acids. The V and J ends lost 0 bases and 10 bases respectively, with 10 bases between them. Germline-derived CDR1 and CDR2 are LNHNV and YYDKDF (reference sequence). CDR3 nucleotides: TGTGCCACCAGCAGAGAGGGACATGTTCAGTACTTC. Protein product: CATSREGHVQYF.

Comments on this clonotype: A much larger clone is a single base away; this may be a read error. V usage is TRBV7-2 and J usage is TRBJ1-1; possible D gene TRBD1, 5 bases. V dropped 1 base and J dropped 3 bases, with 6 bases sitting between them. Germline V gives CDR1 SGHTA, CDR2 FQGNSA. The CDR3 extends over 13 amino acids. CDR3 region: CASSLGGDTEAFF. CDR3 DNA: TGTGCCAGCAGCTTAGGGGGGGACACTGAAGCTTTCTTT.